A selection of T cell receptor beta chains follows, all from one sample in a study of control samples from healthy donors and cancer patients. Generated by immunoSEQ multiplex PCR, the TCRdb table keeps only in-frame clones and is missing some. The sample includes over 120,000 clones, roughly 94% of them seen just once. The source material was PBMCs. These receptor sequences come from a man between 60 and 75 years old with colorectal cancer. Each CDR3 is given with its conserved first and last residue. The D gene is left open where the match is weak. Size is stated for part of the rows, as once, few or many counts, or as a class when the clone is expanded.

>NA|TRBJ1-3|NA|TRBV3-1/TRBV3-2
CASSPLLTGSSGNTIYF
TGTGCCAGCAGCCCGCTCCTGACAGGTTCTTCTGGAAACACCATATATTTT
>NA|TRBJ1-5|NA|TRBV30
CAWSVTSNQPQHF
TGTGCCTGGAGTGTAACTAGCAATCAGCCCCAGCATTTT
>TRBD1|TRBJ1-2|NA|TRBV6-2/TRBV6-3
CASSYSAGGSGYTF
TGTGCCAGCAGTTACTCCGCAGGGGGGAGCGGCTACACCTTC
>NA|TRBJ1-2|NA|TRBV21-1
CASSKWTITNYGYTF
TGTGCCAGCAGCAAATGGACAATCACTAACTATGGCTACACCTTC
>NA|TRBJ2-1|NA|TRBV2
CASNGAAGGYNEQFF
TGTGCCAGCAATGGGGCAGCTGGGGGTTACAATGAGCAGTTCTTC
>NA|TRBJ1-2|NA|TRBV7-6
CASSSTRWGLGDEGYTF
TGTGCCAGCAGCTCCACTCGATGGGGATTGGGGGATGAGGGCTACACCTTC
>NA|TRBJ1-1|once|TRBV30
CAWSVGNTEAFF
TGTGCCTGGAGTGTGGGGAACACTGAAGCTTTCTTT
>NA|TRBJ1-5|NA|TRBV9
CASSVGQGRDQPQHF
TGTGCCAGCAGCGTAGGGCAGGGGCGGGATCAGCCCCAGCATTTT
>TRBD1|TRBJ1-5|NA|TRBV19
CASSRQGAGQPQHF
TGTGCCAGTAGCCGCCAGGGGGCAGGTCAGCCCCAGCATTTT
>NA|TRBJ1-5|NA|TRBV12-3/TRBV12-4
CASSPSNQPQHF
TGTGCCAGCAGTCCAAGCAATCAGCCCCAGCATTTT
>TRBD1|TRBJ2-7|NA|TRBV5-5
CASSLTGTGYEQYF
TGTGCCAGCAGCTTAACCGGGACAGGGTACGAGCAGTACTTC
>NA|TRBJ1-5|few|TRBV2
CASTLRGQPQHF
TGTGCCAGCACTTTAAGAGGGCAGCCCCAGCATTTT
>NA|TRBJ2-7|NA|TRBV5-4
CASSPSQVSYEQYF
TGTGCCAGCAGCCCCTCACAGGTCTCCTACGAGCAGTACTTC
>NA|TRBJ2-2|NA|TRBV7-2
CASSFPNTGELFF
TGTGCCAGCAGCTTTCCGAACACCGGGGAGCTGTTTTTT
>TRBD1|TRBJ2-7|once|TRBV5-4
CASSSQGNGPYEQYF
TGTGCCAGCAGCTCACAGGGGAATGGGCCCTACGAGCAGTACTTC
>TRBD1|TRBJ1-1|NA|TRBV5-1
CASSPNRGQDTEAFF
TGCGCCAGCAGCCCAAACAGGGGGCAGGACACTGAAGCTTTCTTT
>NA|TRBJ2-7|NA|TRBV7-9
CASSLAGGGAYEQYF
TGTGCCAGCAGCTTAGCGGGTGGGGGTGCCTACGAGCAGTACTTC
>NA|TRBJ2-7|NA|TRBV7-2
CASRGQAVLSYEQYF
TGTGCCAGCCGCGGCCAGGCAGTATTATCCTACGAGCAGTACTTC
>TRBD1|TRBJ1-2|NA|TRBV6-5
CASRDRVNYGYTF
TGTGCCAGCAGGGACAGGGTAAACTATGGCTACACCTTC
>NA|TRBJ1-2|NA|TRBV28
CASIPPGGVNYGYTF
TGTGCCAGCATCCCGCCGGGGGGCGTTAACTATGGCTACACCTTC
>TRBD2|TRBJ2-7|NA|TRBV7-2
CASSQTSGVAYEQYF
TGTGCCAGCAGCCAAACTAGCGGGGTTGCCTACGAGCAGTACTTC
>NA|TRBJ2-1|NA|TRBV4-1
CASSQGGGWEQFF
TGCGCCAGCAGCCAAGGAGGGGGATGGGAGCAGTTCTTC